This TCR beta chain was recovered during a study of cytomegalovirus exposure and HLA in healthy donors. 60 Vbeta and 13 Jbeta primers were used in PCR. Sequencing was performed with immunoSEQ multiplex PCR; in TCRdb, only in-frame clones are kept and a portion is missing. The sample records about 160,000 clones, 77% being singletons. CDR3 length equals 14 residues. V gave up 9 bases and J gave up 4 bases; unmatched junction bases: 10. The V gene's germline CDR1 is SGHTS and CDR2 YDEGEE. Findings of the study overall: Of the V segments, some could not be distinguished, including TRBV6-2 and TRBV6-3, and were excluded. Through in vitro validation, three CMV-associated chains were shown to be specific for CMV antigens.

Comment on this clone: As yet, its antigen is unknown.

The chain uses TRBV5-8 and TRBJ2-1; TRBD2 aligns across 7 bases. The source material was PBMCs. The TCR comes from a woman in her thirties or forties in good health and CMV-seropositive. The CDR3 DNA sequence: TGTGCCACCTCGGGGGGACTCTTTTACAATGAGCAGTTCTTC. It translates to CATSGGLFYNEQFF.